This T cell receptor (beta chain) was observed in a study of T cell changes during pregnancy in multiple sclerosis. J was trimmed by 6 bases and V by 4 bases; bases with no gene match: 8. Germline values: CDR1 SNHLY, CDR2 FYNNEI. The CDR3 extends over 14 amino acids. Libraries were prepared by immunoSEQ multiplex PCR; TCRdb keeps only in-frame clonotypes and omits some of them. The repertoire holds some 97,000 clones, with about 94% as singletons. This sequence originates from a female donor with multiple sclerosis, enrolled in a pregnancy study. The V gene is TRBV2, the J gene TRBJ2-7; the match to TRBD2 covers 8 bases. The specimen was peripheral blood, collected before pregnancy. This CDR3 reads CASSVSGMGGEQYF. CDR3 in DNA: TGTGCCAGCAGTGTTAGCGGGATGGGCGGCGAGCAGTACTTC.